A single sample gave rise to the 14 T cell receptor beta chains below, sequenced in a study of blood T cell repertoires in COVID-19. Data came from immunoSEQ multiplex PCR; TCRdb stores just in-frame clones and leaves some out. The sample has over 90,000 clones; about 86% are singletons. The specimen was peripheral blood. These receptors all stem from a woman aged 55-69 years in a cohort sampled during active or convalescent COVID-19.

The rearrangement uses TRBV19 and TRBJ1-2, with 9 bases identical to TRBD1. Germline V CDR1 and CDR2: LNHDA, SQIVND (reference sequence). The CDR3 totals 15 residues. Trimming at V came to 7 bases and at J to 2 bases, leaving 8 bases not matched to a gene. DNA of the CDR3: TGTGCCAGTAACATTAACAGGGGGCGGAACTATGGCTACACCTTC. Translating it yields CASNINRGRNYGYTF.

CDR3 loop: CASRAPTSSSYNEQFF. The CDR3, as DNA: TGCGCCAGCAGGGCCCCCACTAGTAGTTCCTACAATGAGCAGTTCTTC. The V call is TRBV10-2, the J call TRBJ2-1, with D tentatively TRBD2 (5 bases). The CDR3 is 16 residues long. V lost 6 bases, J lost 1 base, and 16 bases lay in between. The germline gives CDR1 WSHSY, CDR2 SAAADI.

The V gene is TRBV28, the J gene TRBJ2-1; TRBD2 is a possible D gene (6 bases). Germline V gene data show CDR1 as MDHEN and CDR2 as SYDVKM. The CDR3 contains 15 residues. V lost 4 bases, J lost 4 bases, and 14 bases lay in between. The CDR3 region has the DNA TGTGCCAGCAGTTCCTCCGGGGGACCGTACAATGAGCAGTTCTTC. As protein: CASSSSGGPYNEQFF. Variable domain in full (rest from reference TRBV28 and TRBJ2-1): DVKVTQSSRYLVKRTGEKVFLECVQDMDHENMFWYRQDPGLGLRLIYFSYDVKMKEKGDIPEGYSVSREKKERFSLILESASTNQTSMYLCASSSSGGPYNEQFFGPGTRLTVL.

CDR3 in amino acids: CASSLGQGGGYTF. CDR3 nucleotide sequence: TGTGCCAGCAGTTTGGGCCAGGGAGGAGGCTACACCTTC. This chain connects TRBV12-3 or TRBV12-4 to TRBJ1-2; tentatively, D is TRBD1 (5 bases). Trimming left V 3 bases short and J 8 bases short, with 13 bases between. CDR3 size: 13 residues.

The chain employs TRBV5-5 and TRBJ2-6; D possibly corresponds to TRBD1 (6 bases). V was pared by 1 base and J by 1 base, with 12 bases between. The germline V gene encodes CDR1 SGHKS and CDR2 YYEKEE (reference sequence). The CDR3 covers 17 residues. The CDR3 nucleotides are TGTGCCAGCAGCTTGAGTTTTACAGGGTCTGGGGCCAACGTCCTGACTTTC. Residues: CASSLSFTGSGANVLTF. Full variable domain (rest looked up from reference TRBV5-5 and TRBJ2-6): DAGVTQSPTHLIKTRGQQVTLRCSPISGHKSVSWYQQVLGQGPQFIFQYYEKEERGRGNFPDRFSARQFPNYSSELNVNALLLGDSALYLCASSLSFTGSGANVLTFGAGSRLTVL.

V usage is TRBV10-3 and J usage is TRBJ2-3; D not certain. V dropped 0 bases and J dropped 0 bases, with 4 bases sitting between them. Per the germline V gene, CDR1 is ENHRY and CDR2 is SYGVKD. The CDR3 runs to 14 residues. Written as DNA, the CDR3 is TGTGCCATCAGTGAGTCCTCTAGCACAGATACGCAGTATTTT. Its protein is CAISESSSTDTQYF.

V usage is TRBV27 and J usage is TRBJ1-1; a weak D match, TRBD1 (6 bases). There are 15 residues in the CDR3. In germline, CDR1 is MNHEY, CDR2 SMNVEV (reference sequence). Trimming cost V 2 bases and J 8 bases, with 18 bases left between them. The CDR3, as DNA: TGTGCCAGCAGTTTAAGAGGCCGGGGGGCTGGGGAAGCTTTCTTT. It translates to CASSLRGRGAGEAFF.

Only a few counts were recorded for this clone. This chain joins TRBV18 and TRBJ2-2, with D perhaps TRBD2 (6 bases). The CDR3 spans 15 residues. Germline V gives CDR1 KGHSH, CDR2 LQKENI. V shed 1 base and J shed 5 bases, with 11 bases lying between them. In DNA, the CDR3 is TGTGCCAGCTCACCACGGGACTTACCTACCGGGGAGCTGTTTTTT. Protein: CASSPRDLPTGELFF. Full variable domain (outside the CDR3, taken from reference TRBV18 and TRBJ2-2): NAGVMQNPRHLVRRRGQEARLRCSPMKGHSHVYWYRQLPEEGLKFMVYLQKENIIDESGMPKERFSAEFPKEGPSILRIQQVVRGDSAAYFCASSPRDLPTGELFFGEGSRLTVL.

Written as DNA, the CDR3 is TGTGCCAGCAGCCCCCTCGCGGGAGCCACAGATACGCAGTATTTT. This encodes CASSPLAGATDTQYF. The chain has TRBV7-2 and TRBJ2-3; 7 nucleotides agree with TRBD2. From germline, CDR1 is SGHTA and CDR2 FQGNSA. This CDR3 contains 15 residues. J gave up 2 bases and V 5 bases, and 7 bases lay outside the gene matches.

The rearrangement uses TRBV7-4 and TRBJ2-7; 10 bases are shared with TRBD1. The CDR3 totals 14 residues. In germline, CDR1 is SGHVT, CDR2 SQSDAQ. V lost 1 base to trimming and J lost 6 bases; unmatched junction nucleotides: 3. The CDR3 loop reads CASSLGGQGGEQYF. CDR3 sequence (DNA): TGTGCCAGCAGCTTAGGAGGACAGGGGGGCGAGCAGTACTTC.

For the CDR3, the DNA is TGTGCCAGCTCTCAGCTAGCGGGAGGAACCGGGGAGCTGTTTTTT. Residues: CASSQLAGGTGELFF. The chain recombines TRBV18 with TRBJ2-2; 11 bases fit TRBD2. V trimming: 6 bases; J trimming: 5 bases; junction bases outside the gene matches: 5. Germline CDR1 reads KGHSH; CDR2 reads LQKENI. The CDR3 spans 15 residues. Filled out from reference TRBV18 and TRBJ2-2, the complete variable domain reads NAGVMQNPRHLVRRRGQEARLRCSPMKGHSHVYWYRQLPEEGLKFMVYLQKENIIDESGMPKERFSAEFPKEGPSILRIQQVVRGDSAAYFCASSQLAGGTGELFFGEGSRLTVL.

The chain is built from TRBV3-1 (or the pseudogene TRBV3-2) and TRBJ1-3; D is unclear. Germline V gene data show CDR1 as LGHDT and CDR2 as YNNKEL (reference sequence). The CDR3 has 17 amino acids. Trimming took off 3 bases at V and 0 bases at J, with 15 bases between the two ends. For the CDR3, the DNA is TGTGCCAGCAGCCAGTTGACAAGGCCACTCTCTGGAAACACCATATATTTT. It is translated as CASSQLTRPLSGNTIYF.

The CDR3 here is CASSIGLGEQYF. CDR3 coding DNA: TGTGCCAGTAGTATCGGACTGGGGGAGCAGTACTTC. V is TRBV19 and J is TRBJ2-7, with D possibly being TRBD2 (5 bases). V was cut by 3 bases and J by 7 bases, with 10 bases left in between. Germline lookup yields CDR1 LNHDA and CDR2 SQIVND (reference sequence). The CDR3 runs to 12 residues.

The chain is built from TRBV3-1 (or the pseudogene TRBV3-2) and TRBJ2-7, with 9 bases aligning to TRBD1. This CDR3 is built from 14 residues. J was trimmed by 6 bases and V by 4 bases; bases with no gene match: 7. Germline V gene sequence: CDR1 LGHDT, CDR2 YNNKEL (reference sequence). CDR3 DNA sequence: TGTGCCAGCAGCCTCGCCGGGACAGGGAGCGAGCAGTACTTC. Amino acids: CASSLAGTGSEQYF.